Included here is one T cell receptor beta chain sequence, with context. What it recognizes is unknown. Germline CDR1 reads DFQATT; CDR2 reads SNEGSKA (reference sequence). The trim removed 6 bases at V and 4 bases at J, leaving 2 bases unmatched. The CDR3 runs 12 residues. The sample's treatment: roughly 11-day PBMC culture with coronavirus spike peptide pools or control peptides (ViraFEST assay). Researchers collected the unexposed donor's CD4+ T cells before the COVID-19 pandemic (2011-2018). The data derive from a study of vaccination and CD4 T cells after COVID-19. Researchers used the Oncomine TCR Beta short-read assay to sequence DNA from cultured CD4+ T cells. TCRdb re-derived calls from the PCR reads in MiXCR, one entry per CDR3 protein. The sample holds several thousand distinct CDR3 sequences; 60% to 80% are singletons and the top ten take 36%.

This clonotype was sampled from a human donor in good health. V usage is TRBV20-1 and J usage is TRBJ2-5, with TRBD2 identical over 10 bases. Sequencing used CD4+ T cells from blood, cultured in vitro. The CDR3 DNA follows: TGCAGTGCCTTAGCGGGAGGAGAGACCCAGTACTTC. It codes for CSALAGGETQYF.